These 26 T cell receptor beta chains originate from one sample sequenced in a study of human T cells and chemical hapten exposure. TCRdb passed the RACE reads through MiXCR, listing each CDR3 protein once. The sample contains about 68,000 distinct CDR3 sequences, roughly 9.7% of which appear only once. Time point indicated: pre-sensitization, week 0. Treatment reported: therapeutic diphenylcyclopropenone sensitization with weekly scalp DPC. This material consisted of whole blood, taken in connection with sensitization to the hapten diphenylcyclopropenone (DPC). The receptors derive from a woman between 50 and 59 years old with alopecia areata. Some clones in this sample may be carry-over from other donors' samples.

This clonotype was recorded at least ten times. The gene calls are TRBV20-1 and TRBJ1-1, with a weak D call TRBD1 (6 bases). This CDR3 contains 12 residues. The V gene lost 5 bases and the J gene lost 3 bases, with 10 bases spanning the gap. The germline CDR1 and CDR2 sequences are DFQATT and SNEGSKA (reference sequence). CDR3 in DNA: TGCAGTGCTTTACAGGGATACACTGAAGCTTTCTTT. Protein: CSALQGYTEAFF.

The chain carries TRBV6-2 or TRBV6-3 and TRBJ1-5; possibly TRBD1 for D (5 bases). The CDR3 has 14 amino acids. V was clipped by 4 bases and J by 3 bases, with 10 bases between them. Germline CDR1 MNHEY, CDR2 SVGEGT. As DNA, the CDR3 is TGTGCCAGCAGTTTCGACAGCCCCAATCAGCCCCAGCATTTT. It encodes CASSFDSPNQPQHF.

This clonotype was found a few times. This chain connects TRBV27 to TRBJ2-7, with 10 bases aligning to TRBD2. The V gene end was trimmed by 6 bases and the J gene end by 1 base; junction bases not matched to a gene: 9. Germline-derived CDR1 and CDR2 are MNHEY and SMNVEV (reference sequence). There are 16 residues in the CDR3. The CDR3 DNA follows: TGTGCCAGCAGGATACTCACTAGCGGGGCATCCTACGAGCAGTACTTC. The encoded protein is CASRILTSGASYEQYF.

The sample holds many counts of this clonotype. V and J are TRBV7-9 and TRBJ1-1; D is possibly TRBD1 (6 bases). Deletions cut 2 bases from V and 4 bases from J, with 11 bases between. Germline V gene data show CDR1 as SEHNR and CDR2 as FQNEAQ (reference sequence). This CDR3 region has 14 residues. CDR3 in amino acids: CASSLSGVGTEAFF. CDR3 bases: TGTGCCAGCAGCTTATCAGGGGTGGGCACTGAAGCTTTCTTT.

The chain employs TRBV15 and TRBJ2-7; D remains unclear. This CDR3 contains 13 residues. Germline-derived CDR1 and CDR2 are LNHNV and YYDKDF (reference sequence). V was trimmed by 3 bases and J by 3 bases, leaving 9 bases between them. CDR3 residues: CATSRDHLYEQYF. CDR3 coding DNA: TGTGCCACCAGCAGGGACCACCTCTACGAGCAGTACTTC. Full variable domain (outside the CDR3, taken from reference TRBV15 and TRBJ2-7): DAMVIQNPRYQVTQFGKPVTLSCSQTLNHNVMYWYQQKSSQAPKLLFHYYDKDFNNEADTPDNFQSRRPNTSFCFLDIRSPGLGDTAMYLCATSRDHLYEQYFGPGTRLTVT.

This clonotype was seen repeatedly, ten times or more. The J gene is TRBJ2-5, the V gene TRBV10-2; D might be TRBD1 (6 bases). Germline V lookup: CDR1 WSHSY, CDR2 SAAADI. CDR3 length: 12 amino acids. V lost 6 bases and J 2 bases, leaving 7 bases between the germline ends. The CDR3 region has the DNA TGCGCCAGCAGCGACAGGCAAGAGACCCAGTACTTC. Residues: CASSDRQETQYF.

Ten or more counts support this clonotype. The V and J genes are TRBV30 and TRBJ1-5; TRBD1 matches 7 bases. Unmatched junction bases numbered 7, after V lost 2 bases and J lost 6 bases. Germline assignment: CDR1 GTSNPN and CDR2 SVGIG (reference sequence). This CDR3 is built from 14 residues. CDR3 sequence: CAWSTTGVGQPQHF. The CDR3 region has the DNA TGTGCCTGGAGTACCACAGGGGTTGGTCAGCCCCAGCATTTT.

The CDR3 protein is CSAERGTPYGYTF. CDR3 in DNA: TGCAGCGCCGAACGGGGAACCCCCTATGGCTACACCTTC. The V and J genes are TRBV29-1 and TRBJ1-2, with D hard to call. Germline V gene lookup returns CDR1 SQVTM and CDR2 ANQGSEA. Trimming took off 7 bases at V and 4 bases at J, with 16 bases between the two ends. CDR3 length: 13 amino acids.

This clonotype was found many times. The genes are TRBV20-1 and TRBJ2-2, with a tentative D call TRBD2 (5 bases). Trimming shortened V by 3 bases and J by 4 bases, and 15 bases separated the two germline ends. The CDR3 contains 15 residues. Germline V gene sequence: CDR1 DFQATT, CDR2 SNEGSKA (reference sequence). CDR3 protein: CSARTSRAGTGELFF. Here the CDR3 DNA reads TGCAGTGCTAGGACCTCACGGGCGGGCACCGGGGAGCTGTTTTTT.

The chain combines TRBV9 with TRBJ2-3, with a possible D match to TRBD2 (5 bases). Germline-derived CDR1 and CDR2 are SGDLS and YYNGEE. This CDR3 has 15 amino acids. With 5 bases removed from V and 0 bases from J, the gap between germline ends came to 13 bases. The chain's CDR3 is CASSKVSGSTDTQYF. The CDR3 nucleotides are TGTGCCAGCAGTAAAGTGAGCGGAAGCACAGATACGCAGTATTTT.

This sequence joins TRBV7-8 and TRBJ2-3; either TRBD1 or TRBD2 may supply D (5 bases each). The V end lost 2 bases, the J end lost 6 bases, and 12 bases lay between the germline ends. Germline loops: CDR1 SGHVS, CDR2 FQNEAQ. The CDR3 length is 14 residues. The CDR3 spells CASSLRDGGDTQYF. The CDR3 coding sequence is TGTGCCAGCAGCTTACGGGACGGTGGGGATACGCAGTATTTT.

This clonotype was observed at least ten times. This chain uses TRBV5-4 with TRBJ2-7, with 7 nucleotides matching TRBD1. Germline loops: CDR1 SGHNT, CDR2 YYREEE (reference sequence). There are 15 residues in the CDR3. V lost 2 bases, J lost 0 bases, and 5 bases stayed unmatched. The CDR3 nucleotides are TGTGCCAGCAGCTTAACAGGGGTTACCTCCTACGAGCAGTACTTC. It is translated as CASSLTGVTSYEQYF.

This clonotype was detected ten times or more. The chain combines TRBV13 with TRBJ1-5; 7 bases are shared with TRBD1. This CDR3 contains 17 residues. The V segment lost 2 bases and the J segment 5 bases; nucleotides outside the gene matches: 12. Germline V gives CDR1 PRHDT, CDR2 FYEKMQ (reference sequence). Here the CDR3 DNA reads TGTGCCAGCAGCTTACGGCGCCAGGGGGGGTCAGATCAGCCCCAGCATTTT. The encoded protein is CASSLRRQGGSDQPQHF. The full variable domain, rest sourced from reference TRBV13 and TRBJ1-5, is AAGVIQSPRHLIKEKRETATLKCYPIPRHDTVYWYQQGPGQDPQFLISFYEKMQSDKGSIPDRFSAQQFSDYHSELNMSSLELGDSALYFCASSLRRQGGSDQPQHFGDGTRLSIL.

The V gene is TRBV20-1, the J gene TRBJ2-2, with a possible D match to TRBD2 (7 bases). Germline lookup yields CDR1 DFQATT and CDR2 SNEGSKA (reference sequence). V shed 3 bases and J shed 5 bases, with 16 bases lying between them. This CDR3 has 15 residues. CDR3 loop: CSARIRRGATGELFF. The CDR3 nucleotides are TGCAGTGCTAGGATACGACGGGGGGCTACCGGGGAGCTGTTTTTT.

The V call is TRBV5-1, the J call TRBJ2-2, with TRBD2 matching over 7 bases. The CDR3 is made up of 15 amino acids. CDR1 is SGHRS, CDR2 YFSETQ, per germline. V lost 4 bases and J lost 4; bases outside the gene matches: 7. The DNA for the CDR3 is TGCGCCAGCAGCGTGGCGACTAGCCGCACCGGGGAGCTGTTTTTT. It is translated as CASSVATSRTGELFF.

The chain uses TRBV4-3 and TRBJ1-1; D gene unclear. The V end lost 0 bases, the J end lost 0 bases, and 8 bases lay between the germline ends. CDR3 length equals 15 residues. From germline, CDR1 is LGHNA and CDR2 YSLEER. In nucleotides, the CDR3 is TGCGCCAGCAGCCAAGAGTCTAGGATGAACACTGAAGCTTTCTTT. This encodes CASSQESRMNTEAFF.

The table lists this clonotype with a few counts. The genes are TRBV18 and TRBJ1-2, with a weak D call TRBD1 (6 bases). Germline V gives CDR1 KGHSH, CDR2 LQKENI. V lost 0 bases and J 2 bases, leaving 13 bases between the germline ends. The CDR3 covers 16 residues. The CDR3 loop reads CASSPPAGASNYGYTF. CDR3 nucleotides: TGTGCCAGCTCACCACCGGCGGGGGCGTCGAACTATGGCTACACCTTC.

In its sample, this clonotype was seen many times. The chain links TRBV4-2 to TRBJ1-5; D is unresolved. The V gene's germline CDR1 is LGHNA and CDR2 YNFKEQ. Trimming removed 4 bases at V and 7 bases at J, with 11 bases between. The CDR3 loop spans 13 amino acids. The CDR3 DNA is TGTGCCAGCAGCCGACGTGGCCCCCAGCCCCAGCATTTT. Its translation: CASSRRGPQPQHF.

In this sample, this clonotype turned up a few times. The chain is built from TRBV6-2 or TRBV6-3 and TRBJ1-3, with 9 bases identical to TRBD1. This CDR3 is built from 18 residues. CDR1 and CDR2 (germline): MNHEY, SVGEGT. The trim removed 5 bases at V and 0 bases at J, leaving 11 bases unmatched. CDR3 nucleotides: TGTGCCAGCAGTCCTCGGACAGGGGAATTCAGCTCTGGAAACACCATATATTTT. Translated: CASSPRTGEFSSGNTIYF.

This clonotype has ten or more counts. The CDR3 loop reads CASSYSFKGLGEKLFF. CDR3 DNA sequence: TGTGCCAGCAGTTACTCTTTTAAAGGGTTAGGGGAAAAACTGTTTTTT. V gene TRBV6-5 combines with J gene TRBJ1-4; D not resolved. The CDR3 loop spans 16 amino acids. Germline lookup yields CDR1 MNHEY and CDR2 SVGAGI. V lost 0 bases to trimming and J lost 8 bases, with 16 bases between them.

At least ten counts were recorded for this clonotype. The V gene is TRBV7-2, the J gene TRBJ1-4; weak D call: TRBD1 (6 bases). Per germline, CDR1 SGHTA and CDR2 FQGNSA. The CDR3 is 16 residues long. V shed 3 bases and J shed 0 bases, with 11 bases lying between them. CDR3 sequence (DNA): TGTGCCAGCAGCTTTCAGGGGTCTGCAACTAATGAAAAACTGTTTTTT. Protein product: CASSFQGSATNEKLFF.

This clonotype was seen many times. The CDR3 reads CASSSQGGGTEAFF. CDR3 sequence (DNA): TGTGCCAGCAGCTCGCAGGGTGGAGGCACTGAAGCTTTCTTT. The V and J genes are TRBV7-9 and TRBJ1-1, with a possible D match to TRBD1 (5 bases). V lost 4 bases, J lost 4 bases, and 13 bases lay in between. There are 14 residues in the CDR3. Germline-derived CDR1 and CDR2 are SEHNR and FQNEAQ (reference sequence).

The chain joins TRBV29-1 to TRBJ1-2; no clear D. The CDR3 has 11 amino acids. V lost 7 bases and J lost 4, with 10 bases in between. The germline V gene has CDR1 SQVTM and CDR2 ANQGSEA. Here the CDR3 reads CSAVLTYGYTF. CDR3 DNA sequence: TGCAGCGCTGTGTTAACCTATGGCTACACCTTC.

In DNA, the CDR3 is TGCGCCAGCAGCTTTGGGGACGGGGACTATGGCTACACCTTC. As protein: CASSFGDGDYGYTF. J is TRBJ1-2 and V is TRBV5-1; tentatively, D is TRBD1 (5 bases). Trimming removed 2 bases from V and 3 bases from J, with 11 bases in between. Germline CDR1 and CDR2: SGHRS and YFSETQ. This CDR3 has 14 amino acids.

This clonotype has more than one count but fewer than ten. The chain couples TRBV7-9 to TRBJ1-3; D unresolved. Trimming removed 5 bases at V and 2 bases at J, with 4 bases between. This CDR3 contains 12 residues. Germline loops: CDR1 SEHNR, CDR2 FQNEAQ (reference sequence). CDR3 sequence reads: CASSETGNTIYF. CDR3 nucleotide sequence: TGTGCCAGCAGCGAAACTGGAAACACCATATATTTT.

The chain is built from TRBV7-2 and TRBJ1-5; 10 positions match TRBD1. Germline CDR1 is SGHTA and CDR2 is FQGNSA. The V gene end was trimmed by 5 bases and the J gene end by 5 bases; junction bases not matched to a gene: 6. The CDR3 extends over 15 amino acids. The CDR3 nucleotides read TGTGCCAGCAGCCGCAGGACAGGGGGGGATCAGCCCCAGCATTTT. Protein sequence: CASSRRTGGDQPQHF.